This TCR beta chain was identified during a study of human T cells and chemical hapten exposure. Germline-derived CDR1 and CDR2 are ENHRY and SYGVKD. V lost 6 bases to trimming and J lost 4 bases, with 12 bases between them. The CDR3 covers 13 residues. TCRdb processed the RACE reads anew with MiXCR; each CDR3 protein has one entry. The data contain roughly 88,000 distinct CDR3 sequences, around 10% of them singletons. Specified time point: pre-sensitization, week 0. Treatment noted: therapeutic diphenylcyclopropenone sensitization with weekly scalp DPC. The table lists this clonotype with many counts.

This TCR was sampled from a woman in her forties with alopecia areata. Some clones in this sample may be carry-over from other donors' samples. Specimen: whole blood, collected in connection with sensitization to the hapten diphenylcyclopropenone (DPC). The rearrangement links TRBV10-3 to TRBJ1-2; D is perhaps TRBD1 (6 bases). The CDR3 loop is CAIRSQGTYGYTF. The CDR3, as DNA: TGTGCCATCAGGTCCCAGGGGACCTATGGCTACACCTTC.